A selection of T cell receptor beta chains follows, all from one sample in a study of graft-versus-host responses after intestinal transplantation. The table came from immunoSEQ multiplex PCR; TCRdb's copy has only in-frame clones and leaves some out. The sample holds 12,000 or so clones, around 79% seen once. The sample consisted of ileum tissue, taken more than 140 days after intestinal transplantation. The receptor set was obtained from a human patient who received an intestinal transplant, so some T cells may come from the graft donor. Both conserved end residues are part of each CDR3. D genes are given only for firm matches. Expanded clones get a size class; other rows say once, few or many, or leave the size out.

j_gene | abundance | d_gene | v_gene | CDR3nt | CDR3aa
TRBJ1-5 | NA | NA | TRBV27 | TGTGCCAGCAGTTGGCTGCTTAATCAGCCCCAGCATTTT | CASSWLLNQPQHF
TRBJ2-6 | NA | NA | TRBV4-1 | TGCGCCAGCAGCTTTCGGCTGGACTACTCTGGGGCCAACGTCCTGACTTTC | CASSFRLDYSGANVLTF
TRBJ2-5 | NA | TRBD1 | TRBV6-7 | TGTGCCAGCAGAAAAAAGACAGGGAAGGTCCAGTACTTC | CASRKKTGKVQYF
TRBJ2-1 | NA | NA | TRBV12-2 | TGTGCAAGTCGCTCCGGTTACCGGGGGTGGCAGTTCTTC | CASRSGYRGWQFF
TRBJ1-6 | NA | NA | TRBV2 | TGTGCCAGCAGTGACAGTTCCTCACCCCTCCACTTT | CASSDSSSPLHF
TRBJ2-7 | NA | TRBD1 | TRBV11-2 | TGTGCCAGCAGCTCATCGGGACAGATAATCGAGCAGTACTTC | CASSSSGQIIEQYF
TRBJ2-3 | NA | NA | TRBV16 | TGTGCCAGCCAGGAATCCACCTCAGATACGCAGTATTTT | CASQESTSDTQYF
TRBJ2-7 | few | TRBD2 | TRBV7-9 | TGTGCCAGCAGCTGGACTAGCGGGAGCGAGCAGTACTTC | CASSWTSGSEQYF
TRBJ1-2 | NA | NA | TRBV4-1 | TGCGCCAGCAGCCAAGTTGGCAGTCTCTATGGCTACACCTTC | CASSQVGSLYGYTF
TRBJ2-1 | NA | TRBD2 | TRBV7-2 | TGTGCCAGCAGCTTAGCACTAGCGGGCTACAATGAGCAGTTCTTC | CASSLALAGYNEQFF
TRBJ1-2 | NA | NA | TRBV4-2 | TGTGCCAGCAGCCAACCCGGTGACTACCCTAACTATGGCTACACCTTC | CASSQPGDYPNYGYTF
TRBJ1-1 | NA | NA | TRBV7-2 | TGTGCCAGCACCACGGGGGGTTGGCCTTTCTTT | CASTTGGWPFF
TRBJ2-7 | medium-sized | TRBD1 | TRBV6-1 | TGTGCCAGCAGTGGAGAAGGGGGCGAGGTGAGCGAGCAGTACTTC | CASSGEGGEVSEQYF
TRBJ2-2 | NA | TRBD1 | TRBV5-1 | TGCGCCAGCAGCCTCACCGGACAGGGGTACACCGGGGAGCTGTTTTTT | CASSLTGQGYTGELFF
TRBJ1-4 | few | TRBD1 | TRBV2 | TGTGCCAGCAGTGAAGCGGGAACAGGGGGGGAAAAACTGTTTTTT | CASSEAGTGGEKLFF
TRBJ1-3 | NA | NA | TRBV28 | TGTGCCAGCAGTTTATGGGCAGGGGACTCTGGAAACACCATATATTTT | CASSLWAGDSGNTIYF
TRBJ2-1 | NA | TRBD2 | TRBV4-3 | TGCGCCAGCAGCCAAGATCTAGCGGGAAGAGTAGACAATGAGCAGTTCTTC | CASSQDLAGRVDNEQFF
TRBJ2-3 | NA | TRBD2 | TRBV10-3 | TGTGCCATCTGTTTTCGGCTAGCGGGGGGCACAGATACGCAGTATTTT | CAICFRLAGGTDTQYF
TRBJ2-3 | NA | NA | TRBV13 | TGTGCCAGCACCGCAGGGGTTATGACAGATACGCAGTATTTT | CASTAGVMTDTQYF
TRBJ2-5 | NA | NA | TRBV10-3 | TGTGCCATCAGTGAAGGCGGGCCGGTGGAGTGGGAGACCCAGTACTTC | CAISEGGPVEWETQYF
TRBJ2-7 | NA | NA | TRBV11-2 | TGTGCCAGCAGCTTTGGTGTAAGAGTGAGGCACGAGCAGTACTTC | CASSFGVRVRHEQYF
TRBJ2-1 | NA | NA | TRBV4-3 | TGCGCCAGCAGCCCACCTACCAGGAATGAGCAGTTCTTC | CASSPPTRNEQFF
TRBJ1-1 | NA | NA | TRBV7-3 | TGTGCCAGCAGCTCACCTGTCGGGAACACTGAAGCTTTCTTT | CASSSPVGNTEAFF
TRBJ2-1 | NA | TRBD1 | TRBV7-9 | TGTGCCAGCAGTCCATCGGACAGGCCCTACAATGAGCAGTTCTTC | CASSPSDRPYNEQFF
TRBJ2-7 | NA | TRBD1 | TRBV6-4 | TGTGCCAGCAGTGACGCGGCCGGGACAGGGGGCTACGAGCAGTACTTC | CASSDAAGTGGYEQYF
TRBJ2-1 | NA | NA | TRBV9 | TGTGCCAGCAGCCCTCGCGCCTACAATGAGCAGTTCTTC | CASSPRAYNEQFF
TRBJ1-5 | NA | TRBD1 | TRBV2 | TGTGCCAGCAGTCTCAGGGGGGATAGCAATCAGCCCCAGCATTTT | CASSLRGDSNQPQHF
TRBJ2-3 | NA | NA | TRBV18 | TGTGCCAGCTCACCGGGGCGCACAGATACGCAGTATTTT | CASSPGRTDTQYF
TRBJ2-1 | NA | TRBD2 | TRBV6-5 | TGTGCCAGCCAGCGGGACTCCATATACAATGAGCAGTTCTTC | CASQRDSIYNEQFF
TRBJ2-7 | NA | TRBD2 | TRBV6-1 | TGTGCCAGCAGCTCTAGCGGCTACGAGCAGTACTTC | CASSSSGYEQYF
TRBJ1-2 | NA | TRBD1 | TRBV2 | TGTGCCAGCAATCGACAGGGGGATCGGTATGGCTACACCTTC | CASNRQGDRYGYTF
TRBJ2-3 | NA | NA | TRBV19 | TGTGCCAGTAGTATAGTGGGGGCCTACTATAGCACAGATACGCAGTATTTT | CASSIVGAYYSTDTQYF
TRBJ2-7 | NA | NA | TRBV2 | TGTGCCAGCAGGGAGTACTACGAGCAGTACTTC | CASREYYEQYF
TRBJ1-4 | NA | TRBD1 | TRBV7-8 | TGTGCCAGCAGCTACCGTAGGGACAGGGGGCGCAGGAATGAAAAACTGTTTTTT | CASSYRRDRGRRNEKLFF
TRBJ2-1 | NA | NA | TRBV20-1 | TGCAGTGCTCCGGCGGGTGAGCAGTTCTTC | CSAPAGEQFF
TRBJ1-1 | once | NA | TRBV2 | TGTGCCAGAGACGGGGGGGCCCCGAACACTGAAGCTTTCTTT | CARDGGAPNTEAFF
TRBJ2-5 | NA | TRBD1 | TRBV10-3 | TGTGCCATCAGTGAGGGGACAGGCCAAGCCCGAGAGACCCAGTACTTC | CAISEGTGQARETQYF
TRBJ1-4 | NA | NA | TRBV28 | TGTGCCAGCAGTTTCTCCGGGTCGGAACTGTTTTTT | CASSFSGSELFF
TRBJ2-4 | NA | NA | TRBV5-1 | TGCGCCAGCAGCTTGGTCCCCGAGGGAGGCGGCATTCAGTACTTC | CASSLVPEGGGIQYF
TRBJ2-3 | NA | TRBD1 | TRBV25-1 | TGTGCCAGCAGTGCCCGACAGGGGACAGATACGCAGTATTTT | CASSARQGTDTQYF
TRBJ2-1 | NA | TRBD2 | TRBV13 | TGTGCCAGCAGTCCCCGGGGGGGGGCCCGGGACAATGAGCAGTTCTTC | CASSPRGGARDNEQFF